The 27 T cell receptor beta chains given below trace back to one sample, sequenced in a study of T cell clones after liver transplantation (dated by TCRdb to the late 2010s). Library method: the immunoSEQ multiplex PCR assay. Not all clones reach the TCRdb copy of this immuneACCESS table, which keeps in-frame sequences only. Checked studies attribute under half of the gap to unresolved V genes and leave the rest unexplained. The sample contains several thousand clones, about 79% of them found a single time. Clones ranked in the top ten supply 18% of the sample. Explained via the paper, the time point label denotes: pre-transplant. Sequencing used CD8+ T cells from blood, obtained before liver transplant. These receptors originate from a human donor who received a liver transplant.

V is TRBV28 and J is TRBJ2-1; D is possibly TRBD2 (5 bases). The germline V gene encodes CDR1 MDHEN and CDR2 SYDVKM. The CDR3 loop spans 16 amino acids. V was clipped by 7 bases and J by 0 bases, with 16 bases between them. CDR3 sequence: CASTPTGLSSYNEQFF. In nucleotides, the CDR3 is TGTGCCAGCACCCCTACCGGACTGAGCTCCTACAATGAGCAGTTCTTC.

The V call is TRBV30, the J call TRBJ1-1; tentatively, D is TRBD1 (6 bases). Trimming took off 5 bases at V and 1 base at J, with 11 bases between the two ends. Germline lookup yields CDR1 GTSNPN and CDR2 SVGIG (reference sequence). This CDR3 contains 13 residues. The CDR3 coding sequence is TGTGCCTGGGCCGGGACATCGAACACTGAAGCTTTCTTT. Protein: CAWAGTSNTEAFF.

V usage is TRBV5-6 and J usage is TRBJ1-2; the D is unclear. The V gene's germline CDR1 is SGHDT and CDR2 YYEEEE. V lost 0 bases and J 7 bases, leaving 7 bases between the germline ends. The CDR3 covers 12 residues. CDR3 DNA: TGTGCCAGCAGCTTGGGGGCAGGTGGCTACACCTTC. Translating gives CASSLGAGGYTF.

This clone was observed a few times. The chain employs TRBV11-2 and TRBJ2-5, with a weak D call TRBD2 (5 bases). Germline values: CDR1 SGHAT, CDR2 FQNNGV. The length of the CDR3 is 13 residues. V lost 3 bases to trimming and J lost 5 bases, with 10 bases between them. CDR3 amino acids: CASSLDSTETQYF. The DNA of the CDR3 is TGTGCCAGCAGCTTGGACTCAACGGAGACCCAGTACTTC.

The CDR3 coding sequence is TGTGCCAGTAGTATTGGAATCGATATCTATGGCTACACCTTC. As protein: CASSIGIDIYGYTF. This chain uses TRBV19 with TRBJ1-2; D ambiguous. With 3 bases removed from V and 4 bases from J, the gap between germline ends came to 12 bases. Per the germline V gene, CDR1 is LNHDA and CDR2 is SQIVND (reference sequence). The CDR3 extends over 14 amino acids.

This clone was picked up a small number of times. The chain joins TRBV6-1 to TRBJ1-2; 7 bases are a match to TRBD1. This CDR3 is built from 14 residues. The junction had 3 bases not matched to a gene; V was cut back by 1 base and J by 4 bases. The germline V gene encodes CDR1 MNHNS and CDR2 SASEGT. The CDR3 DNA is TGTGCCAGCAGTGAAGGGGACAGCTCCTATGGCTACACCTTC. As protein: CASSEGDSSYGYTF.

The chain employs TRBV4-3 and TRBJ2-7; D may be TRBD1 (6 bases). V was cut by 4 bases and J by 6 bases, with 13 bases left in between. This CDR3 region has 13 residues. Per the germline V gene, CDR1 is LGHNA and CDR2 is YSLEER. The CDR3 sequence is CASSPAVGGEQYF. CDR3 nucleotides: TGCGCCAGCAGCCCCGCGGTAGGGGGCGAGCAGTACTTC.

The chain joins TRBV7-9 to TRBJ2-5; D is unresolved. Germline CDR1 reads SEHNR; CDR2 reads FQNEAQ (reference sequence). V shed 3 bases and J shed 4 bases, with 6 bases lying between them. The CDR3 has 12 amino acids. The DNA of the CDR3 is TGTGCCAGCAGCTTCTTCTCAGAGACCCAGTACTTC. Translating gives CASSFFSETQYF.

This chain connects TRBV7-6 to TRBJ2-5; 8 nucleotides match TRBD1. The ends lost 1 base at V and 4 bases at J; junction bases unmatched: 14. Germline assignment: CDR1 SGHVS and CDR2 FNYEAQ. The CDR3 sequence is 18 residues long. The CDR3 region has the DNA TGTGCCAGCAGCTTAGACCGGCTATCTGGACAGGGTGGAGAGACCCAGTACTTC. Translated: CASSLDRLSGQGGETQYF.

CDR3 residues: CASSVGQGGHYNEQFF. The CDR3 DNA reads as TGTGCCAGCAGCGTAGGGCAGGGAGGACACTACAATGAGCAGTTCTTC. This chain links TRBV9 with TRBJ2-1; TRBD2 might be the D (6 bases). Germline values: CDR1 SGDLS, CDR2 YYNGEE. This CDR3 is built from 16 residues. The V end lost 0 bases, the J end lost 3 bases, and 13 bases lay between the germline ends.

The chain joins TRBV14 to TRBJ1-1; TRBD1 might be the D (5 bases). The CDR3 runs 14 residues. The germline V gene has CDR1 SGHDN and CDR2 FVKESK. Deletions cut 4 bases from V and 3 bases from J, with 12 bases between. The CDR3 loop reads CASSLYRSYTEAFF. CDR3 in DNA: TGTGCCAGCAGCCTATACAGGAGCTACACTGAAGCTTTCTTT.

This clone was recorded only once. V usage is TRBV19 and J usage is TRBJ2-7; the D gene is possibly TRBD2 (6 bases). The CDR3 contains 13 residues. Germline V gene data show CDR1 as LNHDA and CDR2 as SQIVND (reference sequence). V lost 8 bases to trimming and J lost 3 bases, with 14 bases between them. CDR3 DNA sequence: TGTGCCAGTGCGACGGGAGAGGACTACGAGCAGTACTTC. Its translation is CASATGEDYEQYF.

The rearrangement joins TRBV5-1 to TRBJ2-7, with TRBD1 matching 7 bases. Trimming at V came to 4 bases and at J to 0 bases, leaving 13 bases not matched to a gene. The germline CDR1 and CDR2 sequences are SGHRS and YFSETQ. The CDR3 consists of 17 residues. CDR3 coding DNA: TGCGCCAGCAGCCCAGGAACGAAGACAGGGAGCTCCTACGAGCAGTACTTC. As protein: CASSPGTKTGSSYEQYF.

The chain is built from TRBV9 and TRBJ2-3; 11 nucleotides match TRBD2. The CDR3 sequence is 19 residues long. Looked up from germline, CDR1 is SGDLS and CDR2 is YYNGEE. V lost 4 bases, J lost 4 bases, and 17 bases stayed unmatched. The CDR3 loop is CASSPTSGRLAGISDTQYF. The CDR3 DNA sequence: TGTGCCAGCAGCCCAACCTCAGGCAGACTAGCGGGAATTTCAGATACGCAGTATTTT.

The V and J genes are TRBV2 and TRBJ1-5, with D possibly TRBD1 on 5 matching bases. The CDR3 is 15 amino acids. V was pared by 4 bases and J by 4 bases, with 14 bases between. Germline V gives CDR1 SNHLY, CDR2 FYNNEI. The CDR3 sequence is CASSGWGSPNQPQHF. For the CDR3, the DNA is TGTGCCAGCAGTGGTTGGGGGAGCCCTAATCAGCCCCAGCATTTT.

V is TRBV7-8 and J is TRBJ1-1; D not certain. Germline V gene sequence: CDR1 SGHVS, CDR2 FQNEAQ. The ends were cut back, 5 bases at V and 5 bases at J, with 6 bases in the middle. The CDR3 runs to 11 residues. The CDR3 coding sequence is TGTGCCAGCAGCCCCGGAACTGAAGCTTTCTTT. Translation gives CASSPGTEAFF.

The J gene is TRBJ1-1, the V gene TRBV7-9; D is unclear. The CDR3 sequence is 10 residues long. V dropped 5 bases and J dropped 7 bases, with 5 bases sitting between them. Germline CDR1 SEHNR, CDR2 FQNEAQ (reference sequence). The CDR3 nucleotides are TGTGCCAGCAGCGACATTGAAGCTTTCTTT. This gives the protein CASSDIEAFF.

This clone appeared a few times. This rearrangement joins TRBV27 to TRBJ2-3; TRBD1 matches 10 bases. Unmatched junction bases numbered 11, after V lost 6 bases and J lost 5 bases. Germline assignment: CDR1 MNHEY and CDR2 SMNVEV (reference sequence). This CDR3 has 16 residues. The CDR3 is CASSPGGQGSGDTQYF. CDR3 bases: TGTGCCAGCAGCCCAGGGGGACAGGGGTCCGGAGATACGCAGTATTTT.

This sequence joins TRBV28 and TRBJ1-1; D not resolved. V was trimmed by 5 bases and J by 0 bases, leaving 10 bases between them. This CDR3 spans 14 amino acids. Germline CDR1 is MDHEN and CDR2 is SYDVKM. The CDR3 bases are TGTGCCAGCAGTCTCGCTGCCATGAACACTGAAGCTTTCTTT. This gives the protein CASSLAAMNTEAFF.

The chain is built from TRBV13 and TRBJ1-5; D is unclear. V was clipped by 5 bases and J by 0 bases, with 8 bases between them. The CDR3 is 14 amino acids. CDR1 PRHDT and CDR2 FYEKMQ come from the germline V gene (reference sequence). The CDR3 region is CASSPGVSNQPQHF. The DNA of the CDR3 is TGTGCCAGCAGCCCAGGAGTTAGCAATCAGCCCCAGCATTTT.

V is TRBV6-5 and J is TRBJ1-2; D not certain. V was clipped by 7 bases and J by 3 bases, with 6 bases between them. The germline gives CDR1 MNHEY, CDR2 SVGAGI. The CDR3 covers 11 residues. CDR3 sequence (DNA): TGTGCCAGCATTGGTGACTATGGCTACACCTTC. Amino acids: CASIGDYGYTF.

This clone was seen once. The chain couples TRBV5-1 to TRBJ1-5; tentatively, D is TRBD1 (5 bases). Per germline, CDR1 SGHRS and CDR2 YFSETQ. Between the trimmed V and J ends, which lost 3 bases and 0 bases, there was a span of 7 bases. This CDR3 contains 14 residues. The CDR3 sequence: CASSSGISNQPQHF. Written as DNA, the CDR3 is TGCGCCAGCAGCTCAGGGATTAGCAATCAGCCCCAGCATTTT.

CDR3 sequence (DNA): TGTGCCAGCAGTAGGCGGGGGGCAAGCACCGGGGAGCTGTTTTTT. Translated: CASSRRGASTGELFF. The J gene is TRBJ2-2, the V gene TRBV21-1; the table assigns TRBD2, which was not confirmed against the DNA. TRBV21-1 is designated a pseudogene. This CDR3 has 15 amino acids.

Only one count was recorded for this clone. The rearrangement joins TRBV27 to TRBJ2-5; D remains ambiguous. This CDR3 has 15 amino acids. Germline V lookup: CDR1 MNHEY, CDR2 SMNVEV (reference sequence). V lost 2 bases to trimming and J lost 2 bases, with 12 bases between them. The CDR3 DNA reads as TGTGCCAGCAGTTTAATGGACGGTCGACAAGAGACCCAGTACTTC. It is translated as CASSLMDGRQETQYF.

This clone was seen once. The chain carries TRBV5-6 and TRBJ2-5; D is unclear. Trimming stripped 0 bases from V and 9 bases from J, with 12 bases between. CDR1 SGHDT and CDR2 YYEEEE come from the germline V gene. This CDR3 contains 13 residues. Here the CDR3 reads CASSLGPPLAQYF. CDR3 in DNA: TGTGCCAGCAGCTTGGGTCCACCGTTGGCCCAGTACTTC.

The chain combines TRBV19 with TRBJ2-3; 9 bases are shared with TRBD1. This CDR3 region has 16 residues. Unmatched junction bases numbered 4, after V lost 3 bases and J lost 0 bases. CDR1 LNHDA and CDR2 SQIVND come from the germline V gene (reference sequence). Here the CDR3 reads CASSIPDRGSTDTQYF. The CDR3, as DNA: TGTGCCAGTAGTATCCCGGACAGGGGTAGCACAGATACGCAGTATTTT.

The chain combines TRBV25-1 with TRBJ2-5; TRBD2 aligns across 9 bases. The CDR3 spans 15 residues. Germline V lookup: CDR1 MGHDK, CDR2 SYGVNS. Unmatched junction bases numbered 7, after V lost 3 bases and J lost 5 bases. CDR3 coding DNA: TGTGCCAGCAGTGAGGCGGGAGGGCCGGGGGAGACCCAGTACTTC. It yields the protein CASSEAGGPGETQYF. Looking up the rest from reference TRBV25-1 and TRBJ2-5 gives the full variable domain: EADIYQTPRYLVIGTGKKITLECSQTMGHDKMYWYQQDPGMELHLIHYSYGVNSTEKGDLSSESTVSRIRTEHFPLTLESARPSHTSQYLCASSEAGGPGETQYFGPGTRLLVL.